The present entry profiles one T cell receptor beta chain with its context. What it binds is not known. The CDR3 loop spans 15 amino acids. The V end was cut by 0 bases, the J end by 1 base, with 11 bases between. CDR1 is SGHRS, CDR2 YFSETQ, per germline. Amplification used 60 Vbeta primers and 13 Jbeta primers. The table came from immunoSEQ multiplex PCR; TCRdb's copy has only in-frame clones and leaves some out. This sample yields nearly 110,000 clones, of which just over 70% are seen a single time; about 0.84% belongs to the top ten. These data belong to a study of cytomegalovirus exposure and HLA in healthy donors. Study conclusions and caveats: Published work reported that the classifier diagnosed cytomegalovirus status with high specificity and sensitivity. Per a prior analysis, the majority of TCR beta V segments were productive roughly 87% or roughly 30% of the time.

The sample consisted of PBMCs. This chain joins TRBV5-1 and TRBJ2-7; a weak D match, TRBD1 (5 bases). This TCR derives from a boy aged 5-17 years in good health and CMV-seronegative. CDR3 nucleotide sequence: TGCGCCAGCAGCTTGGAGAACAGGTTATCCTACGAGCAGTACTTC. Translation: CASSLENRLSYEQYF. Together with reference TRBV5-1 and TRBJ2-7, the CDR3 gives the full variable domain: KAGVTQTPRYLIKTRGQQVTLSCSPISGHRSVSWYQQTPGQGLQFLFEYFSETQRNKGNFPGRFSGRQFSNSRSEMNVSTLELGDSALYLCASSLENRLSYEQYFGPGTRLTVT.